This note documents a single TCR beta chain sequence. Its specificity is not known. Healthy bone marrow donors made up the donor group. The PCR ran on 60 Vbeta and 13 Jbeta primers. The data were produced by immunoSEQ multiplex PCR, yet TCRdb's version contains in-frame clones alone and is incomplete. The data hold 120,000 to 150,000 clones, with 73% observed a single time. In germline, CDR1 is MDHEN, CDR2 SYDVKM. The CDR3 extends over 14 amino acids. The V and J ends lost 5 bases and 7 bases, in that order; junction bases with no gene match: 3. This sample stems from a study of cytomegalovirus exposure and HLA in healthy donors. Study in general: Researchers found that roughly 81% of around 400 genotyped donors fell within the Caucasian-associated ancestry cluster. Study results and caveats: In a later analysis, HLA-C alleles had the fewest associated TCRs, DRB1 alleles the most.

The sequenced sample was PBMCs. V and J are TRBV28 and TRBJ1-4; 11 positions match TRBD1. The receptor comes from a human donor in good health. DNA of the CDR3: TGTGCCAGCAGTACCGGGACAGGGGGTGAAAAACTGTTTTTT. Translating it yields CASSTGTGGEKLFF.